The entry below gives a single T cell receptor beta chain sequence along with its context. The table came from immunoSEQ multiplex PCR; TCRdb's copy has only in-frame clones and leaves some out. The ten most abundant clones cover 2.5% to 3.5% of a sample with approximately 28,000 clones. The sample belongs to a study of T cells in women clearing cervical HPV infection. Sequencing input: blood buffy coat. The receptor's source is a woman aged 18 to 69 with a cervical HPV16 infection that either progressed to CIN3+ or cleared (not recorded which).

CDR3 sequence: CATSRDKGSGANVLTF. The part of the CDR3 DNA that was read is TGTGCCACCAGCAGAGATAAGGGGTCTGGGGCCAACGTC. The V and J genes are TRBV15 and TRBJ2-6; possibly TRBD1 for D (5 bases). Read data end 3 residues before the CDR3 end; the end is taken from the germline J gene. Trimming shortened V by 0 bases and J by 1 base, and 7 bases separated the two germline ends. The V gene's germline CDR1 is LNHNV and CDR2 YYDKDF (reference sequence). The CDR3 runs 16 residues.